Listed below are T cell receptor beta chains from one sample, sequenced in a study of CD8 T cells in ankylosing spondylitis. TCRdb called the 5' RACE reads again in MiXCR, with one record for every CDR3 protein. In the table there are a few hundred thousand distinct CDR3 sequences, about 18% of which are singletons. Sequenced material: blood, either unsorted or a sorted T cell fraction (not recorded which). The receptors originated from a male donor with ankylosing spondylitis. The CDR3 runs from the conserved cysteine through the conserved F or W. D genes are given only for firm matches. Where a row states a size, it is once, few, many or the class of an expanded clone; other rows omit it.

TRBV19	many	TRBD1	TRBJ2-7	CASNAGGQYEQYF	TGTGCCAGCAACGCAGGGGGCCAATACGAGCAGTACTTC
TRBV4-1	many	NA	TRBJ2-7	CASSPRGTYEQYF	TGCGCCAGCAGCCCGAGGGGGACTTACGAGCAGTACTTC
TRBV6-5	few	TRBD1	TRBJ2-7	CASSYSGQGGEQYF	TGTGCCAGCAGTTACTCGGGACAGGGTGGCGAGCAGTACTTC
TRBV3-1	NA	NA	TRBJ2-2	CASSQDSQNTGELFF	TGTGCCAGCAGCCAAGATTCGCAGAACACCGGGGAGCTGTTTTTT
TRBV7-7	NA	NA	TRBJ2-2	CASSPRPSPNTGELFF	TGTGCTAGCAGCCCAAGGCCTAGCCCGAACACCGGGGAGCTGTTTTTT
TRBV2	NA	NA	TRBJ2-5	CASRGAGGNQETQYF	TGTGCCAGCAGAGGGGCGGGTGGGAACCAAGAGACCCAGTACTTC
TRBV14	NA	TRBD2	TRBJ2-1	CASSQELAGGPFF	TGTGCCAGCAGCCAAGAACTAGCGGGAGGGCCTTTCTTC
TRBV12-3/TRBV12-4	few	TRBD1	TRBJ2-3	CASTLTGATDTQYF	TGTGCCAGCACCTTGACAGGGGCCACAGATACGCAGTATTTT
TRBV29-1	NA	NA	TRBJ2-7	CSVEGGTGSYEQYF	TGCAGCGTTGAAGGAGGTACGGGCTCCTACGAGCAGTACTTC
TRBV11-2	few	NA	TRBJ2-5	CASSTPANQYF	TGTGCCAGCAGCACACCTGCGAACCAGTACTTC
TRBV7-9	few	TRBD1	TRBJ2-7	CASSDRDYKEQYF	TGTGCCAGCAGCGACAGGGATTATAAGGAGCAGTACTTC
TRBV10-3	few	TRBD2	TRBJ2-7	CAILAESSYEQYF	TGTGCCATCCTAGCGGAAAGCTCCTACGAGCAGTACTTC
TRBV7-9	few	NA	TRBJ2-7	CASSQTTGITEQYF	TGTGCCAGCAGCCAAACTACAGGGATTACGGAGCAGTACTTC
TRBV24-1	NA	NA	TRBJ2-7	CATYSHLGTGSYEQYF	TGTGCCACCTACTCTCACCTAGGGACCGGGAGCTACGAGCAGTACTTC
TRBV28	NA	NA	TRBJ2-5	CASSLERAETQYF	TGTGCCAGCAGTTTGGAGAGGGCAGAGACCCAGTACTTC
TRBV30	NA	NA	TRBJ2-5	CAWSLGLGAEETQYF	TGTGCCTGGAGTCTTGGGTTGGGGGCCGAGGAGACCCAGTACTTC
TRBV7-2	NA	TRBD2	TRBJ2-2	CASSLWLAGGRELFF	TGTGCCAGCAGCTTGTGGCTAGCGGGGGGCCGGGAGCTGTTTTTT
TRBV29-1	many	NA	TRBJ2-1	CSVELAGTELTLQFF	TGCAGCGTTGAACTCGCCGGGACGGAGCTCACCCTGCAGTTCTTC
TRBV20-1	few	NA	TRBJ1-6	CSARDVGRWVGPLHF	TGCAGTGCTAGAGATGTGGGGCGGTGGGTGGGACCCCTCCACTTT
TRBV7-8	NA	NA	TRBJ1-4	CASSLSPPGSNEKLFF	TGTGCCAGCAGCTTAAGTCCGCCCGGTTCTAATGAAAAACTGTTTTTT
TRBV6-5	few	NA	TRBJ2-1	CASSYSPLAGNEQFF	TGTGCCAGCAGTTACTCGCCCCTAGCAGGCAATGAGCAGTTCTTC
TRBV27	many	NA	TRBJ2-2	CASSLFPEKNTGELFF	TGTGCCAGCAGTTTATTTCCCGAGAAAAACACCGGGGAGCTGTTTTTT
TRBV15	few	TRBD1	TRBJ2-3	CATNVGQGKDTQYF	TGTGCCACCAACGTGGGACAGGGGAAGGATACGCAGTATTTT
TRBV11-2	NA	NA	TRBJ2-1	CASSLEAASSYNEQFF	TGTGCCAGCAGCTTAGAAGCGGCGAGCTCCTACAATGAGCAGTTCTTC
TRBV27	NA	NA	TRBJ2-1	CASSHGLSSYNEQFF	TGTGCCAGCAGTCACGGACTGAGCTCCTACAATGAGCAGTTCTTC
TRBV29-1	many	NA	TRBJ2-1	CSVELQISYNEQFF	TGCAGCGTTGAATTACAGATCTCCTACAATGAGCAGTTCTTC
TRBV7-6	few	TRBD1	TRBJ1-1	CASSPGQGPPNTEAFF	TGTGCCAGCAGCCCTGGACAGGGGCCCCCGAACACTGAAGCTTTCTTT
TRBV11-2	NA	TRBD1	TRBJ2-1	CASSPRYLGQGLDNEQFF	TGTGCCAGCAGCCCCCGCTATCTGGGACAGGGGTTAGACAATGAGCAGTTCTTC
TRBV12-3/TRBV12-4	few	TRBD2	TRBJ2-1	CASIHWGGSSYNEQFF	TGTGCCAGCATACACTGGGGGGGGAGCTCCTACAATGAGCAGTTCTTC
TRBV7-6	NA	TRBD2	TRBJ2-1	CASSLEGLAAIYNEQFF	TGTGCCAGCAGCTTAGAGGGACTAGCGGCTATCTACAATGAGCAGTTCTTC
TRBV29-1	NA	TRBD2	TRBJ2-2	CSVEETSGGAGELFF	TGCAGCGTTGAAGAGACTAGCGGGGGGGCCGGGGAGCTGTTTTTT
TRBV5-6	NA	NA	TRBJ2-3	CASSALGSTDTQYF	TGTGCCAGCAGCGCCCTTGGGAGCACAGATACGCAGTATTTT
TRBV11-2	few	NA	TRBJ2-7	CASSLLTRDEQYF	TGTGCCAGCAGCCTATTAACTAGGGACGAGCAGTACTTC
TRBV27	few	NA	TRBJ2-1	CASSLSPGEPTDEQFF	TGTGCCAGCAGTTTATCCCCGGGAGAACCCACCGATGAGCAGTTCTTC
TRBV7-9	once	NA	TRBJ1-2	CASSLASVTGTNYGYTF	TGTGCCAGCAGCTTAGCGTCGGTGACAGGAACTAACTATGGCTACACCTTC
TRBV5-1	NA	TRBD1	TRBJ2-2	CASSEWEGQGANTGELFF	TGCGCCAGCAGCGAATGGGAGGGACAGGGAGCGAACACCGGGGAGCTGTTTTTT
TRBV6-1	few	NA	TRBJ2-3	CASSGVNGGPLPNTQYF	TGTGCCAGCAGTGGGGTTAATGGGGGACCCCTTCCAAATACGCAGTATTTT
TRBV6-2/TRBV6-3	few	NA	TRBJ1-2	CASSPTSTVYGYTF	TGTGCCAGCAGTCCAACCTCCACGGTGTATGGCTACACCTTC
TRBV4-1	NA	NA	TRBJ1-5	CASSQDPPARGQPQHF	TGCGCCAGCAGCCAAGATCCCCCCGCGCGGGGCCAGCCCCAGCATTTT
TRBV29-1	few	NA	TRBJ1-1	CSVEDWDKNTEAFF	TGCAGCGTTGAAGACTGGGACAAGAACACTGAAGCTTTCTTT